Shown below are 7 T cell receptor beta chains from a single sample sequenced in a study of blood T cell repertoires in COVID-19. Using immunoSEQ multiplex PCR, the repertoire was profiled, and TCRdb retains in-frame clones only, with some absent. There are about 140,000 clones in the sample; around 79% occur only once, and 2.5% to 3.5% lies in the top ten. The sequenced sample was PBMCs or T cells enriched from blood (not recorded which). Receptors were obtained from a woman aged 50 to 65 who had recovered from COVID-19.

This chain links TRBV5-6 with TRBJ2-5; 11 bases line up with TRBD1. The junction had 6 bases not matched to a gene; V was cut back by 4 bases and J by 4 bases. CDR1 is SGHDT and CDR2 is YYEEEE in the germline V gene. The CDR3 totals 15 residues. This chain's CDR3 is CASSPGTGGRETQYF. CDR3 coding DNA: TGTGCCAGCAGCCCGGGGACAGGGGGGCGAGAGACCCAGTACTTC.

The chain's CDR3 is CASSLKGGDYGYTF. Here the CDR3 DNA reads TGTGCCAGCAGCTTAAAAGGAGGGGACTATGGCTACACCTTC. The chain couples TRBV7-9 to TRBJ1-2; perhaps TRBD1 as D (5 bases). Germline CDR1 reads SEHNR; CDR2 reads FQNEAQ (reference sequence). This CDR3 spans 14 amino acids. V shed 2 bases and J shed 3 bases, with 10 bases lying between them.

This clone was detected once. This chain uses TRBV2 with TRBJ2-1; 7 bases align to TRBD2. After removal of 4 bases from V and 2 bases from J, the junction contained 5 bases not matched to a gene. The CDR3 length is 15 residues. The V gene's germline CDR1 is SNHLY and CDR2 FYNNEI. CDR3 nucleotide sequence: TGTGCCAGCAGTGGGCTAGCGGAGACCTACAATGAGCAGTTCTTC. Its translation is CASSGLAETYNEQFF.

This clone occurred a few times. V and J are TRBV3-1 (or the pseudogene TRBV3-2) and TRBJ2-7, with D possibly TRBD1 on 5 matching bases. The CDR3 totals 14 residues. Trimming pared 0 bases from V and 2 bases from J, leaving 8 bases between. The germline gives CDR1 LGHDT, CDR2 YNNKEL (reference sequence). The CDR3 sequence: CASSQDPGPYEQYF. As DNA, the CDR3 is TGTGCCAGCAGCCAAGATCCAGGGCCCTACGAGCAGTACTTC.

V is TRBV5-6 and J is TRBJ2-5; 8 bases fit TRBD1. Germline CDR1 and CDR2: SGHDT and YYEEEE. Trimming took 3 bases from V and 4 from J; bases not matched to a gene: 11. This CDR3 has 16 amino acids. DNA for the CDR3: TGTGCCAGCAGCTGGAGGACAGGGAGTGTAGGAGAGACCCAGTACTTC. This gives the protein CASSWRTGSVGETQYF.

The V gene is TRBV11-3, the J gene TRBJ1-1; 8 nucleotides line up with TRBD1. The J segment lost 3 bases and the V segment lost 5 bases, leaving 8 bases of the junction unmatched. Looked up from germline, CDR1 is SGHNT and CDR2 is YENEEA. The CDR3 covers 15 residues. CDR3: CASSRLYRGDTEAFF. CDR3 DNA sequence: TGTGCCAGCAGCCGTTTGTACAGGGGGGACACTGAAGCTTTCTTT. Drawing the rest from reference TRBV11-3 and TRBJ1-1, the complete variable domain is EAGVVQSPRYKIIEKKQPVAFWCNPISGHNTLYWYLQNLGQGPELLIRYENEEAVDDSQLPKDRFSAERLKGVDSTLKIQPAELGDSAVYLCASSRLYRGDTEAFFGQGTRLTVV.

The chain carries TRBV19 and TRBJ2-2; TRBD1 matches 9 bases. With V trimmed by 6 bases and J by 4 bases, 3 bases remained unmatched. The CDR3 is 14 residues long. Germline assignment: CDR1 LNHDA and CDR2 SQIVND (reference sequence). CDR3 DNA sequence: TGTGCCAGTAGAAGACAGGGGGGCACCGGGGAGCTGTTTTTT. Its protein product is CASRRQGGTGELFF.